This entry features one TCR beta chain sequence. Its antigen is not identified. The data were taken from a study of cytomegalovirus exposure and HLA in healthy donors. Study observations and caveats: Researchers reported in a later analysis that a missense DCLRE1C variant was tied to TCR beta V- and J-gene trimming.

PCR involved 60 Vbeta and 13 Jbeta primers. Assay used: immunoSEQ multiplex PCR; TCRdb lists only in-frame clones, some missing. Altogether about 160,000 clones are present, 65% to 85% being singletons, with the ten largest covering more than 6%. Trimming pared 6 bases from V and 4 bases from J, leaving 16 bases between. This CDR3 is built from 15 residues. CDR1 and CDR2 from the germline V gene are MNHEY and SMNVEV (reference sequence). Sequenced material: PBMCs. This sequence originates from a woman between 40 and 50 years old in good health and CMV-seropositive. This chain joins TRBV27 and TRBJ1-5, with a possible D match to TRBD1 (5 bases). The CDR3 is CASRRTGLVNQPQHF. Written as DNA, the CDR3 is TGTGCCAGCAGGAGAACAGGATTAGTAAATCAGCCCCAGCATTTT.